The clone carrying this T cell receptor (beta chain) was seen once. Antigen unknown. This sample was taken from a study of response to subunit inactivated influenza vaccine. TCRdb used MiXCR to reprocess the RT-PCR reads, holding one entry per CDR3 protein. The data contain some 520,000 distinct CDR3 sequences, approximately 15% of them singletons. Overall study results and limits: The authors put forward the suggestion that each seasonal influenza vaccination may bring in only a limited number of new T cells.

V gave up 0 bases and J gave up 3 bases, with 9 bases separating them. From germline, CDR1 is SGHTA and CDR2 FQGNSA. This CDR3 region has 15 residues. The clonotype originates from a man aged 45-69 years who received an inactivated influenza vaccine. This chain joins TRBV7-2 and TRBJ2-1; tentatively, D is TRBD2 (5 bases). Specimen: CD4+ T cells sorted from PBMCs, collected approximately 25 months after vaccination. CDR3 residues: CASSLAVGNYNEQFF. As DNA, the CDR3 is TGTGCCAGCAGCTTAGCGGTCGGGAACTACAATGAGCAGTTCTTC.